A single sample is the source of the 9 T cell receptor beta chains below, sequenced in a study of T cell responses to AZD1222 COVID-19 vaccine. Measured with immunoSEQ multiplex PCR; TCRdb has only the in-frame clones, and not every one. The table lists around 110,000 clones, approximately 90% of them singletons, with roughly a fifth in the top ten. The sequenced sample was peripheral blood, obtained on day 0 of AZD1222 vaccination. The receptors were sampled from an adult in good health.

The rearrangement uses TRBV7-3 and TRBJ1-5; D not resolved. The CDR3 is 15 residues long. V was clipped by 5 bases and J by 1 base, with 12 bases between them. From germline, CDR1 is SGHTA and CDR2 FQGTGA. The CDR3 sequence: CASSPHPSSNQPQHF. The CDR3 DNA follows: TGTGCCAGCAGCCCCCATCCGTCAAGCAATCAGCCCCAGCATTTT.

The chain is built from TRBV21-1 and TRBJ1-3. TRBV21-1 is deemed a pseudogene. The CDR3 is 19 amino acids. This chain's CDR3 is CASSKSRSNREGPGNTIYF. Here the CDR3 DNA reads TGTGCCAGCAGCAAAAGTCGGTCTAACAGGGAGGGTCCTGGAAACACCATATATTTT.

The V gene is TRBV5-6, the J gene TRBJ2-2; D is unclear. V dropped 4 bases and J dropped 1 base, with 2 bases sitting between them. In germline, CDR1 is SGHDT, CDR2 YYEEEE. The CDR3 sequence is 12 residues long. The CDR3 protein is CASSQNTGELFF. In nucleotides, the CDR3 is TGTGCCAGCAGCCAGAACACCGGGGAGCTGTTTTTT.

The CDR3 spells CASSLGEASFYTF. In nucleotides, the CDR3 is TGTGCCAGCAGCTTAGGTGAGGCGTCATTCTACACCTTC. V usage is TRBV7-2 and J usage is TRBJ1-2, with no clear D. The CDR3 has 13 amino acids. Germline V lookup: CDR1 SGHTA, CDR2 FQGNSA. The germline V and J ends were trimmed by 1 base and 10 bases, with 13 bases remaining between them.

The chain joins TRBV10-1 to TRBJ2-2; 8 bases are a match to TRBD1. V dropped 11 bases and J dropped 2; count of bases not matched to a gene: 4. Per the germline V gene, CDR1 is WNHNN and CDR2 is SYGVQD (reference sequence). The CDR3 runs to 13 residues. The CDR3 nucleotides are TGCGCCTCCGGGACAGGCAACACCGGGGAGCTGTTTTTT. Translating gives CASGTGNTGELFF.

The J gene is TRBJ2-7, the V gene TRBV10-1; tentatively, D is TRBD1 (7 bases). V gave up 3 bases and J gave up 5 bases, with 14 bases separating them. The germline CDR1 and CDR2 sequences are WNHNN and SYGVQD (reference sequence). The CDR3 is made up of 14 amino acids. CDR3 protein: CASSESGGTDEQYF. The CDR3 region has the DNA TGCGCCAGCAGTGAAAGCGGCGGGACAGACGAGCAGTACTTC.

The V and J genes are TRBV15 and TRBJ2-1; tentative D call: TRBD1 (5 bases). CDR1 is LNHNV, CDR2 YYDKDF, per germline (reference sequence). Trimming pared 6 bases from V and 9 bases from J, leaving 24 bases between. The CDR3 covers 16 residues. The CDR3 region has the DNA TGTGCCACCAGGGAGCCCTTTCCATTCGAACAGGCTGAGCAGTTCTTC. It yields the protein CATREPFPFEQAEQFF.

The V and J genes are TRBV4-1 and TRBJ1-5, with D possibly matching TRBD1 (5 bases). The CDR3 spans 15 residues. Germline V gives CDR1 MGHRA, CDR2 YSYEKL. Trimming shortened V by 0 bases and J by 0 bases, and 6 bases separated the two germline ends. The DNA of the CDR3 is TGCGCCAGCAGCCAAGATGGGGCTAGCAATCAGCCCCAGCATTTT. Protein: CASSQDGASNQPQHF.

The rearrangement links TRBV6-1 to TRBJ1-1, with D perhaps TRBD1 (6 bases). V was cut by 0 bases and J by 6 bases, with 17 bases left in between. The CDR3 extends over 16 amino acids. CDR1 and CDR2 from the germline V gene are MNHNS and SASEGT. The CDR3 is CASSEAGFTGSAEAFF. DNA for the CDR3: TGTGCCAGCAGTGAAGCGGGATTTACAGGGAGCGCTGAAGCTTTCTTT.